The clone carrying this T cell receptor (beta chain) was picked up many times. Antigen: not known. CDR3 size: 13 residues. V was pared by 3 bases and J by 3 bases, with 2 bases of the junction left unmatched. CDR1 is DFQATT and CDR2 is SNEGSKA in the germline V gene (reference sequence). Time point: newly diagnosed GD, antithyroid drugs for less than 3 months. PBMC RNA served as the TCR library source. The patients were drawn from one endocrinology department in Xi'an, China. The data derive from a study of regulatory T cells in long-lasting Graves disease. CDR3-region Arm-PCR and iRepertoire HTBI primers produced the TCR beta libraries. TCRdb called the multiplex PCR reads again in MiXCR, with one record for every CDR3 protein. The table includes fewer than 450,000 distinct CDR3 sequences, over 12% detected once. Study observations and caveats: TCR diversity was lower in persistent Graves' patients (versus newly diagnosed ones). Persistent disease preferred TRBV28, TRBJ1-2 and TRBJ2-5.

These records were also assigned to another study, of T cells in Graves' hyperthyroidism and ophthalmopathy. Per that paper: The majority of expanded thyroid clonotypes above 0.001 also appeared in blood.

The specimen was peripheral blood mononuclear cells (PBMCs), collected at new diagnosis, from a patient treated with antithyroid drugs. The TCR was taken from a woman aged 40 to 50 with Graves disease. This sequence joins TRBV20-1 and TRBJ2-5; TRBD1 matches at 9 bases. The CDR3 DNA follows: TGCAGTGCTAGGCGACAGGGGGAAGAGACCCAGTACTTC. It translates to CSARRQGEETQYF.